The clone carrying this T cell receptor beta chain was observed a few times. Its antigen is unidentified. Expressed TCRB transcripts were sequenced because the isolated RNA had all been reverse transcribed beforehand. Reads from naive, central memory and regulatory T cell samples averaged roughly 3.6 million. Generated by immunoSEQ multiplex PCR, the TCRdb table keeps only in-frame clones and is missing some. Of about half a million clones in the sample, approximately 10% are singletons; the top ten hold 0.04% to 0.05%. This sample was taken from a study of beta chain features in type 1 diabetes. Study at large: Summed over all samples, the examined sorted cells came to 85 million to 140 million.

On average, the one heparinised blood draw given by each donor was approximately 100 mL. Study-wide findings and caveats: Shortening that was moderate but significant affected the TCRB CDR3s of Type 1 diabetes patients in all four CD4+ subsets.

Sequencing was carried out using naive CD4+ T cells from blood. This sequence originates from a woman between 18 and 30 years old in good health.

The CDR3 nucleotides are TGTGCCACCAGCAGATATGGGCCAAAAGCAATGAACACTGAAGCTTTCTTT. This gives the protein CATSRYGPKAMNTEAFF. V is TRBV15 and J is TRBJ1-1; D not certain. Germline lookup yields CDR1 LNHNV and CDR2 YYDKDF (reference sequence). Trimming removed 2 bases from V and 0 bases from J, with 16 bases in between. This CDR3 contains 17 residues.